This T cell receptor beta chain is drawn from a study of T-cell reconstitution after alpha-beta-depleted transplantation in children. Study conclusions and caveats: T-cell counts and diversity at one year post-transplant came mainly from newly produced T cells. Reportedly, alpha-beta T cells present about two months post-transplant originated from several hundred expanded clones of graft origin.

The CDR3 consists of 14 residues. Germline CDR1 and CDR2: GTSNPN and SVGIG (reference sequence). V lost 0 bases and J 8 bases, leaving 14 bases between the germline ends. Preparation of the TCRbeta library used unique molecular identifiers. TCRdb used MiXCR to reprocess the PCR reads, holding one entry per CDR3 protein. The top ten clones hold around two fifths of a sample with about 210,000 distinct CDR3 sequences, about a sixth of them seen once. This clonotype was detected a few times. The antigen remains unidentified. The source of this sequence is a male patient between 2 and 15 years old who had a stem cell transplant for acute lymphoblastic leukemia, so the T cells may come from the graft donor. The chain combines TRBV30 with TRBJ2-1; tentative D call: TRBD1 (7 bases). The sample was PBMCs, mostly from graft donor cells, taken 360 days after TCRalphabeta/CD19-depleted stem cell transplant. The CDR3 loop is CAWSVGGGIDEQFF. CDR3 nucleotides: TGTGCCTGGAGTGTAGGAGGGGGCATAGATGAGCAGTTCTTC.